This TCR beta chain was sequenced during a study of blood T cell repertoires in COVID-19. This CDR3 region has 16 residues. V dropped 4 bases and J dropped 7; count of bases not matched to a gene: 10. Germline values: CDR1 MGHRA, CDR2 YSYEKL. Study processing details: Amplification of reference gene primers provided the estimated nucleated cell counts. Method: immunoSEQ multiplex PCR; TCRdb's copy keeps in-frame clones and lacks some. That table supplies the V and J calls and clone size; D and trimming were determined from the DNA. This sample has around 80,000 clones, with 70% to 90% found just once.

The V and J genes are TRBV4-1 and TRBJ1-5; 10 bases align to TRBD1. Material for sequencing was peripheral blood. The source is a man older than 75 with active or convalescent COVID-19. The CDR3 is CASSRLTGGAGQPQHF. DNA of the CDR3: TGCGCCAGCAGCCGACTGACAGGGGGCGCAGGGCAGCCCCAGCATTTT.